These T cell receptor beta chains were read from a single sample in a study of beta chain features in type 1 diabetes. Profiling relied on immunoSEQ multiplex PCR, and the TCRdb table lists in-frame clones only, not all of them. The sample has some 240,000 clones; approximately 10% are singletons. The specimen was central memory CD4+ T cells from blood. The receptors here all came from a man aged 18 to 29 in good health. Both conserved end residues are part of each CDR3. The D gene is left open where the match is weak. A clone size is listed for some rows: how often the clone was seen (once, few, many), or a class if it is expanded.

.	14	TRBJ2-1	TRBV29-1	.	CSVERDPGYNEQFF	TGCAGCGTTGAACGGGACCCAGGGTACAATGAGCAGTTCTTC
.	15	TRBJ2-7	TRBV7-9	TRBD1	CASSFRGQRPHEQYF	TGTGCCAGCAGCTTCAGGGGACAGAGACCTCACGAGCAGTACTTC
many	14	TRBJ2-7	TRBV28	.	CASQGSGWAYEQYF	TGTGCCAGCCAAGGCAGCGGTTGGGCGTACGAGCAGTACTTC
many	13	TRBJ2-1	TRBV7-8	TRBD1	CASSFWTGHEQFF	TGTGCCAGCAGCTTCTGGACAGGCCATGAGCAGTTCTTC
.	14	TRBJ2-7	TRBV29-1	.	CSDEDSPSGYEQYF	TGCAGCGATGAAGACAGCCCTTCAGGATACGAGCAGTACTTC
.	13	TRBJ2-5	TRBV30	.	CAWSAGMEETQYF	TGTGCCTGGAGTGCAGGGATGGAGGAGACCCAGTACTTC
.	16	TRBJ2-2	TRBV28	TRBD1	CASSSPGGPNTGELFF	TGTGCCAGCAGCTCTCCAGGGGGCCCTAACACCGGGGAGCTGTTTTTT
many	14	TRBJ2-7	TRBV2	.	CASKEIISTGEQYF	TGTGCCAGCAAGGAGATTATCTCCACGGGAGAGCAGTACTTC
.	13	TRBJ2-7	TRBV5-1	.	CASSLGHLYEQYF	TGCGCCAGCAGCTTGGGACACCTCTACGAGCAGTACTTC
.	15	TRBJ1-2	TRBV9	TRBD1	CASSPGQGNNYGYTF	TGTGCCAGCAGCCCTGGACAGGGGAATAACTATGGCTACACCTTC
.	15	TRBJ2-5	TRBV18	TRBD2	CASSPLGTSEETQYF	TGTGCCAGCTCACCACTGGGGACTAGCGAAGAGACCCAGTACTTC
few	16	TRBJ1-1	TRBV14	TRBD1	CASSQRDRGMNTEAFF	TGTGCCAGCAGCCAACGGGACAGGGGTATGAACACTGAAGCTTTCTTT
few	15	TRBJ2-3	TRBV11-2	TRBD2	CASSLGRGSTDTQYF	TGTGCCAGCAGCTTAGGGCGGGGGAGCACAGATACGCAGTATTTT
few	15	TRBJ2-3	TRBV18	.	CASSPRTLSTDTQYF	TGTGCCAGCTCACCACGGACACTTAGCACAGATACGCAGTATTTT
.	13	TRBJ1-4	TRBV29-1	.	CSVGSATNEKLFF	TGCAGCGTCGGGTCTGCAACTAATGAAAAACTGTTTTTT
.	13	TRBJ1-1	TRBV11-2	TRBD1	CASSLGTGGYSFF	TGTGCCAGCAGCCTGGGGACAGGTGGTTATAGTTTCTTT
few	16	TRBJ2-1	TRBV10-3	.	CAISESTAYSYNEQFF	TGTGCCATCAGTGAGTCCACAGCCTACTCCTACAATGAGCAGTTCTTC
.	12	TRBJ2-1	TRBV6-1	.	CASSEVSYEQFF	TGTGCCAGCAGTGAAGTGAGTTACGAGCAGTTCTTC
few	16	TRBJ2-1	TRBV5-1	.	CASLAPILSSYNEQFF	TGCGCCAGCCTAGCGCCGATACTAAGCTCCTACAATGAGCAGTTCTTC
few	12	TRBJ1-4	TRBV30	.	CASGELNEKLFF	TGTGCCTCAGGGGAGCTTAATGAAAAACTGTTTTTT
many	14	TRBJ2-6	TRBV30	.	CAWSTTTGANVLTF	TGTGCCTGGAGTACGACCACTGGGGCCAACGTCCTGACTTTC
few	14	TRBJ2-7	TRBV5-4	.	CASSQSGNSYEQYF	TGTGCCAGCAGCCAGAGCGGAAACTCCTACGAGCAGTACTTC
few	15	TRBJ2-2	TRBV7-2	TRBD2	CASRRTRWNTGELFF	TGTGCCAGCAGACGGACTAGGTGGAACACCGGGGAGCTGTTTTTT
.	14	TRBJ2-2	TRBV29-1	TRBD1	CSVLDRADTGELFF	TGCAGCGTGCTGGACAGGGCGGACACCGGGGAGCTGTTTTTT
few	14	TRBJ1-1	TRBV7-2	.	CASSFSASNTEAFF	TGTGCCAGCAGCTTTTCGGCCTCAAACACTGAAGCTTTCTTT
.	13	TRBJ1-1	TRBV29-1	.	CSATGALYTEAFF	TGCAGCGCAACAGGAGCCCTATACACTGAAGCTTTCTTT
few	17	TRBJ2-6	TRBV7-2	.	CASSLTGGSSGANVLTF	TGTGCCAGCAGCTTAACGGGGGGCAGCTCTGGGGCCAACGTCCTGACTTTC
many	11	TRBJ1-1	TRBV28	.	CASWQIGGTFF	TGTGCCTCGTGGCAGATCGGAGGGACTTTCTTT
.	15	TRBJ2-3	TRBV30	TRBD1	CAWAGRTGDQHTQYF	TGTGCCTGGGCGGGTCGGACAGGGGATCAACATACGCAGTATTTT
few	12	TRBJ2-1	TRBV2	TRBD2	CASTDNSGQQFF	TGTGCCAGCACGGACAATAGCGGGCAGCAGTTCTTC
.	15	TRBJ1-1	TRBV4-3	TRBD1	CASSREGTGITEAFF	TGCGCCAGCAGCCGCGAGGGGACAGGGATCACTGAAGCTTTCTTT
.	12	TRBJ2-4	TRBV15	.	CATSRRDGIQYF	TGTGCCACCAGCAGGAGAGATGGCATTCAGTACTTC
few	17	TRBJ2-7	TRBV9	.	CASSPHDPFRASSEQYF	TGTGCCAGCAGCCCTCACGATCCATTCCGGGCCTCATCCGAGCAGTACTTC
few	13	TRBJ2-7	TRBV5-1	.	CASSLQGRHEQYF	TGCGCCAGCAGCTTGCAGGGAAGACACGAGCAGTACTTC
many	14	TRBJ2-7	TRBV29-1	TRBD2	CSVHGTSALGEQYF	TGCAGCGTGCACGGGACTAGCGCCCTAGGCGAGCAGTACTTC
.	15	TRBJ2-1	TRBV6-1	.	CASGRLFTGDNEQFF	TGTGCCAGCGGGCGGCTTTTTACGGGAGACAATGAGCAGTTCTTC
.	15	TRBJ1-2	TRBV4-3	.	CASSQAGRASYGYTF	TGCGCCAGCAGCCAAGCAGGCAGAGCCTCATATGGCTACACCTTC
.	14	TRBJ2-7	TRBV30	.	CAWSKGLLDYEQYF	TGTGCCTGGAGTAAAGGACTCCTCGACTACGAGCAGTACTTC
.	15	TRBJ2-1	TRBV5-1	TRBD1	CASSLGQGAYNEQFF	TGCGCCAGCAGCCTCGGACAGGGGGCCTACAATGAGCAGTTCTTC
few	13	TRBJ1-1	TRBV9	.	CASSVARNTEAFF	TGTGCCAGCAGCGTAGCTAGGAACACTGAAGCTTTCTTT
.	14	TRBJ1-1	TRBV7-2	.	CASSPTGYGSEAFF	TGTGCCAGCAGCCCTACAGGGTACGGGTCGGAAGCTTTCTTT
few	15	TRBJ2-1	TRBV18	.	CASSPQRDLGGEQFF	TGTGCCAGCTCACCACAGCGGGACCTAGGGGGTGAGCAGTTCTTC
few	17	TRBJ2-1	TRBV18	TRBD1	CASSPVEAGGIYNEQFF	TGTGCCAGCTCACCAGTGGAGGCAGGGGGCATCTACAATGAGCAGTTCTTC
many	18	TRBJ2-5	TRBV13	TRBD2	CASSFGTSGRRRGETQYF	TGTGCCAGCAGCTTCGGGACTAGCGGGAGACGTAGGGGAGAGACCCAGTACTTC
many	15	TRBJ1-5	TRBV4-1	.	CASSQDRGAGQPQHF	TGCGCCAGCAGCCAAGATAGGGGGGCTGGGCAGCCCCAGCATTTT
.	14	TRBJ2-7	TRBV29-1	TRBD2	CSVIRTSFSYEQYF	TGCAGCGTCATCCGGACTAGCTTCTCCTACGAGCAGTACTTC
.	14	TRBJ2-3	TRBV5-6	.	CASSLGSPTDTQYF	TGTGCCAGCAGCTTGGGATCCCCCACAGATACGCAGTATTTT
few	18	TRBJ2-7	TRBV4-3	.	CASSQARADFITSYEQYF	TGCGCCAGCAGCCAAGCGAGAGCCGACTTCATCACCTCCTACGAGCAGTACTTC
few	14	TRBJ1-3	TRBV30	.	CAVQSGFSGNTIYF	TGTGCCGTACAGAGCGGGTTCTCTGGAAACACCATATATTTT
few	15	TRBJ2-3	TRBV30	.	CAWSRPTGSTDTQYF	TGTGCCTGGAGTCGCCCCACAGGGAGCACAGATACGCAGTATTTT
.	16	TRBJ2-1	TRBV5-1	TRBD1	CASSFPRTGGYNEQFF	TGCGCCAGCAGCTTCCCCCGGACAGGAGGCTACAATGAGCAGTTCTTC
many	15	TRBJ1-1	TRBV29-1	TRBD1	CSAASIGGMNTEAFF	TGCAGCGCAGCGTCCATAGGGGGCATGAACACTGAAGCTTTCTTT
.	13	TRBJ2-1	TRBV6-1	.	CASSEPSYNEQFF	TGTGCCAGCAGTGAACCCTCCTACAATGAGCAGTTCTTC